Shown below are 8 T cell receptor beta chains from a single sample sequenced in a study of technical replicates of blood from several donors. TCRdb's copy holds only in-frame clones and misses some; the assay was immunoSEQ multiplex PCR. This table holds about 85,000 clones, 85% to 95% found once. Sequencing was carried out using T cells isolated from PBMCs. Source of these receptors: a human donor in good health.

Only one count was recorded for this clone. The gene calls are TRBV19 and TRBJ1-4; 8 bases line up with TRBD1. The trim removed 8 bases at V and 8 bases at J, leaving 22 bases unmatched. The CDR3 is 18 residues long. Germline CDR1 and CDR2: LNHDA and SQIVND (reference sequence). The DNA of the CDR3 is TGTGCCAGTTCCCGCGTTTTCAGGGGGCGATTTTTAGAGGAAAAACTGTTTTTT. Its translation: CASSRVFRGRFLEEKLFF.

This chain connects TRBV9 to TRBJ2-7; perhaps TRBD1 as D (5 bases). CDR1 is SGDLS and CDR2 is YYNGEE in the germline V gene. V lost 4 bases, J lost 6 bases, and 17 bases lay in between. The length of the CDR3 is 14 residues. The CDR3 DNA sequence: TGTGCCAGCAGCCACATGGACATTCTAGGCGAGCAGTACTTC. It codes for CASSHMDILGEQYF.

The CDR3 nucleotides read TGCGCCGCCGGGGGGGGTGATTCGTTGAACACTGAAGCTTTCTTT. This codes for CAAGGGDSLNTEAFF. V and J are TRBV10-1 and TRBJ1-1, with a possible D match to TRBD1 (5 bases). V lost 11 bases, J lost 0 bases, and 19 bases lay in between. This CDR3 has 15 amino acids. Germline V gene sequence: CDR1 WNHNN, CDR2 SYGVQD (reference sequence).

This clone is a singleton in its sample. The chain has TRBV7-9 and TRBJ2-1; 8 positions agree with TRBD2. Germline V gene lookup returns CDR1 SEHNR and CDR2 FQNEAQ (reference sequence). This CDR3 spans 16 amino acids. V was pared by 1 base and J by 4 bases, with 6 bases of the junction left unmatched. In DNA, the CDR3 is TGTGCCAGCAGCTTAGTCACGGGGGGGCTATACAATGAGCAGTTCTTC. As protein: CASSLVTGGLYNEQFF. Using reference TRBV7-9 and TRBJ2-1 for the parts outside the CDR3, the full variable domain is DTGVSQNPRHKITKRGQNVTFRCDPISEHNRLYWYRQTLGQGPEFLTYFQNEAQLEKSRLLSDRFSAERPKGSFSTLEIQRTEQGDSAMYLCASSLVTGGLYNEQFFGPGTRLTVL.

The CDR3 nucleotides read TGTGCCAGTAGTTCCATCGACAGGGTCAATGGCTACACCTTC. Translating it yields CASSSIDRVNGYTF. V usage is TRBV19 and J usage is TRBJ1-2, with 7 bases aligning to TRBD1. Germline CDR1 and CDR2: LNHDA and SQIVND (reference sequence). The trim removed 5 bases at V and 6 bases at J, leaving 9 bases unmatched. This CDR3 is built from 14 residues.

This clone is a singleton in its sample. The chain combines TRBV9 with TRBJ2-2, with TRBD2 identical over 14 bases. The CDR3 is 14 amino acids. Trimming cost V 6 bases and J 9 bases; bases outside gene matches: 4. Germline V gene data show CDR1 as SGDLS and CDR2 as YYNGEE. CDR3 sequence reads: CASTGLAGARELFF. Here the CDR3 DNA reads TGTGCCAGCACGGGACTAGCGGGAGCCCGGGAGCTGTTTTTT. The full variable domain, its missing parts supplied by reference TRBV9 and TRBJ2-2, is DSGVTQTPKHLITATGQRVTLRCSPRSGDLSVYWYQQSLDQGLQFLIQYYNGEERAKGNILERFSAQQFPDLHSELNLSSLELGDSALYFCASTGLAGARELFFGEGSRLTVL.

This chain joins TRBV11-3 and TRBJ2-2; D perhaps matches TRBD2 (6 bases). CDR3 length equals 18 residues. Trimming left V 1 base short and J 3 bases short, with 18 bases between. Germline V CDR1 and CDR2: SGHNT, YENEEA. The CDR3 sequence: CASSLARWGVMDTGELFF. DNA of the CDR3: TGTGCCAGCAGCTTAGCGCGATGGGGGGTTATGGACACCGGGGAGCTGTTTTTT.

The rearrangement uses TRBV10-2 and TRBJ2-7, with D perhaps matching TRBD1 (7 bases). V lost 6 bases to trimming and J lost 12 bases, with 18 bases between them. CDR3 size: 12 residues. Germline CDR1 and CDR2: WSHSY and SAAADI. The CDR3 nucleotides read TGCGCCAGCAGGGCGACTGACAGGGAGGCGTACTTC. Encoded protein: CASRATDREAYF.